Each of the 7 T cell receptor beta chains below was sequenced from the same sample in a study of shared clonotypes between healthy human individuals. Data came from immunoSEQ multiplex PCR; TCRdb stores just in-frame clones and leaves some out. The sample lists a few hundred thousand clones, almost 97% seen once, with around 0.058% in the top ten. The sequenced sample consisted of naive CD4+ T cells sorted from blood. Subset given: CD45RA+ positively selected. The receptors were gathered from a woman aged 25 to 39 in good health.

The rearrangement joins TRBV2 to TRBJ2-5, with D perhaps matching TRBD1 (6 bases). Deletions cut 6 bases from V and 2 bases from J, with 10 bases between. Germline V gives CDR1 SNHLY, CDR2 FYNNEI. This CDR3 contains 13 residues. The DNA of the CDR3 is TGTGCCAGCAGGGGGACACCTCAAGAGACCCAGTACTTC. Translating gives CASRGTPQETQYF.

The chain couples TRBV7-9 to TRBJ2-2; 11 bases map to TRBD2. CDR3 length equals 16 residues. V shed 8 bases and J 5 bases; nucleotides not matched to a gene: 10. Per the germline V gene, CDR1 is SEHNR and CDR2 is FQNEAQ (reference sequence). CDR3 sequence (DNA): TGTGCCAGCGGTATAGCGGGAGGGCCTGGGACCGGGGAGCTGTTTTTT. It yields the protein CASGIAGGPGTGELFF.

J is TRBJ2-3 and V is TRBV5-1; D might be TRBD2 (5 bases). The CDR3 is 13 amino acids. Germline loops: CDR1 SGHRS, CDR2 YFSETQ. The V end lost 7 bases, the J end lost 6 bases, and 15 bases lay between the germline ends. The chain's CDR3 is CASGETELDTQYF. In nucleotides, the CDR3 is TGCGCCAGCGGGGAGACGGAACTCGATACGCAGTATTTT.

The chain employs TRBV11-2 and TRBJ2-3, with D possibly being TRBD2 (6 bases). This CDR3 has 17 residues. Germline assignment: CDR1 SGHAT and CDR2 FQNNGV. The germline V and J ends were trimmed by 0 bases and 4 bases, with 17 bases remaining between them. The chain's CDR3 is CASSLEFLSGSADTQYF. As DNA, the CDR3 is TGTGCCAGCAGCTTAGAATTTCTGTCCGGGAGCGCAGATACGCAGTATTTT.

V usage is TRBV15 and J usage is TRBJ2-1; 15 bases align to TRBD2. Germline V lookup: CDR1 LNHNV, CDR2 YYDKDF (reference sequence). This CDR3 contains 15 residues. V lost 1 base and J lost 10; bases outside the gene matches: 2. Here the CDR3 DNA reads TGTGCCACCAGCAGAGGGGGGACTAGCGGGAGGGAGCAGTTCTTC. Translation gives CATSRGGTSGREQFF.

The V call is TRBV6-1, the J call TRBJ1-2, with a tentative D call TRBD1 (5 bases). The germline CDR1 and CDR2 sequences are MNHNS and SASEGT. V was pared by 3 bases and J by 0 bases, with 8 bases between. The CDR3 spans 14 residues. This CDR3 is CASSERQPNYGYTF. The CDR3 DNA follows: TGTGCCAGCAGTGAGAGACAGCCTAACTATGGCTACACCTTC.

The chain uses TRBV10-3 and TRBJ2-3; 7 nucleotides line up with TRBD2. The CDR3 consists of 14 residues. Trimming at V came to 5 bases and at J to 6 bases, leaving 8 bases not matched to a gene. Germline-derived CDR1 and CDR2 are ENHRY and SYGVKD. This CDR3 is CAISPRDYQDTQYF. CDR3 nucleotide sequence: TGTGCCATCAGTCCTAGGGACTATCAGGATACGCAGTATTTT.